The clone carrying this T cell receptor (beta chain) was counted between two and nine times. What it binds is not known. This record belongs to a study of cytomegalovirus exposure and HLA in healthy donors. The PCR was carried out with 60 Vbeta primers and 13 Jbeta primers. TCRdb keeps only in-frame clones here, not all; method: immunoSEQ multiplex PCR. Counted here are 100,000 to 150,000 clones, about 10% occurring once; the ten biggest clones make up just over 4.5%. The study, taken as a whole, reports: Later on, a genetic analysis was performed. It linked a missense variant in DCLRE1C with V- and J-gene trimming of TCR beta.

Looked up from germline, CDR1 is LNHDA and CDR2 is SQIVND (reference sequence). The CDR3 runs to 15 residues. V was clipped by 4 bases and J by 6 bases, with 15 bases between them. The specimen was PBMCs. This sequence was found in a woman between 18 and 29 years old in good health and CMV-seropositive. This chain links TRBV19 with TRBJ1-4; a possible D gene is TRBD1 (6 bases). CDR3 amino acids: CASSTPTGMYEKLFF. The CDR3 nucleotides are TGTGCCAGTAGTACCCCGACAGGCATGTATGAAAAACTGTTTTTT.